Listed here is a single T cell receptor beta chain. The antigen remains undetermined. CDR1 and CDR2 from the germline V gene are SGHRS and YFSETQ. Trimming took off 6 bases at V and 2 bases at J, with 12 bases between the two ends. This CDR3 is built from 13 residues. The data were taken from a study of cytomegalovirus exposure and HLA in healthy donors. Overall study context: The roughly 120 million unique TCR beta sequences, from around 200 million T cells, were found by an earlier analysis. Study results and caveats: In a later analysis, at a false discovery rate of 0.05, approximately 15,000 TCR beta sequences matched HLA alleles.

The PCR employed 60 Vbeta primers together with 13 Jbeta primers. Here immunoSEQ multiplex PCR was the method, and the copy in TCRdb shows in-frame clones only, minus some. Of roughly 110,000 clones listed, 82% are singletons. The sequencing sample was made of PBMCs. The clonotype comes from a man aged 25 to 40 in good health and CMV-seropositive. The chain has TRBV5-1 and TRBJ2-7; the D gene is possibly TRBD2 (6 bases). CDR3 in DNA: TGCGCCAGCACGGGGGACTCCGCCTACGAGCAGTACTTC. Encoded protein: CASTGDSAYEQYF.